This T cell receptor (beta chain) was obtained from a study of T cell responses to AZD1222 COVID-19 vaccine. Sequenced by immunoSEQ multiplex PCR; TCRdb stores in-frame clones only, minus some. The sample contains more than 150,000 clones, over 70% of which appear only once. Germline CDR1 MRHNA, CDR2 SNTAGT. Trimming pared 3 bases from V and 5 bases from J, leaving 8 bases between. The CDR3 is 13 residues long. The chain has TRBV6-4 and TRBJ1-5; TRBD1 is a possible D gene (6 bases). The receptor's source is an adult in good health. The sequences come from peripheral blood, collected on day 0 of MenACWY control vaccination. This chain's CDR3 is CASSEQGDQPQHF. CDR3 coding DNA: TGTGCCAGCAGTGAACAGGGTGATCAGCCCCAGCATTTT.